This TCR beta chain was identified during a study of fetal regulatory T cell absence and autoimmunity. Findings and caveats of the study: Oligoclonal TCR enrichment in pancreas over cord blood reached over 95-fold for some clones.

About this clone itself: Its antigen is currently unknown.

Clones were sequenced by immunoSEQ multiplex PCR, and TCRdb holds only the in-frame ones, with some missing. The sample holds around 100,000 clones, roughly 78% seen once. Per germline, CDR1 SNHLY and CDR2 FYNNEI. V was trimmed by 7 bases and J by 4 bases, leaving 13 bases between them. This CDR3 region has 14 residues. The clonotype was recovered from a male donor with IPEX syndrome. This chain joins TRBV2 and TRBJ2-2, with D possibly being TRBD1 or TRBD2 (6 bases each). The specimen was pancreas tissue. The DNA of the CDR3 is TGTGCCAGCATGGACGGGGGCCGCACCGGGGAGCTGTTTTTT. Its translation is CASMDGGRTGELFF.